Detailed here is one TCR beta chain. The CDR3 extends over 14 amino acids. Germline V gene data show CDR1 as SGHRS and CDR2 as YFSETQ. Between the trimmed V and J ends, which lost 0 bases and 1 base, there was a span of 7 bases. As handled by the study authors: Amplification with reference gene primers provided the estimates of nucleated cell counts. Clones were sequenced by immunoSEQ multiplex PCR, and TCRdb holds only the in-frame ones, with some missing. Clone size and V and J calls were adopted from that table, with D and trimming inferred from the DNA. The table includes about 220,000 clones, 88% detected once. This study enrolled people aged roughly 18 to 89 from around 26 US geographic areas. Among Cohort 3 donors, those recovered had two negative PCRs, clearance, or symptom resolution. The record originates from a study of blood T cell repertoires in COVID-19. Study-wide context: T cells, B-cell-depleted T cells, or PBMCs provided the cDNA or gDNA that served as material.

Sequenced sample: PBMCs or T cells enriched from blood (not recorded which). V and J are TRBV5-1 and TRBJ1-2; D is perhaps TRBD1 (5 bases). This sequence was found in a woman aged 25-40 years who had recovered from COVID-19. The CDR3 sequence is CASSLVDSNYGYTF. Here the CDR3 DNA reads TGCGCCAGCAGCTTGGTCGACAGTAACTATGGCTACACCTTC.